Below, 27 T cell receptor beta chains from the same sample are listed, as sequenced in a study of blood T cell repertoires in COVID-19. Sequencing used immunoSEQ multiplex PCR; TCRdb keeps in-frame clones, though not all of them. The repertoire holds 250,000 to 300,000 clones, with about 88% as singletons. The sample consisted of PBMCs or T cells enriched from blood (not recorded which). The receptor set was obtained from a woman in her forties or fifties who had been exposed to COVID-19.

The chain uses TRBV7-2 and TRBJ2-6; D ambiguous. Per germline, CDR1 SGHTA and CDR2 FQGNSA. Trimming took off 5 bases at V and 2 bases at J, with 4 bases between the two ends. The CDR3 runs 13 residues. The DNA of the CDR3 is TGTGCCAGCAGCCCCGCTGGGGCCAACGTCCTGACTTTC. Its translation: CASSPAGANVLTF.

This rearrangement joins TRBV19 to TRBJ1-1; 8 nucleotides match TRBD1. J gave up 2 bases and V 10 bases, and 18 bases lay outside the gene matches. There are 17 residues in the CDR3. The germline V gene encodes CDR1 LNHDA and CDR2 SQIVND (reference sequence). CDR3 nucleotide sequence: TGTGCCACCCAGAAGTATTTTGGGACAGGACAAAACACTGAAGCTTTCTTT. Amino acids: CATQKYFGTGQNTEAFF.

The gene calls are TRBV24-1 and TRBJ2-2, with D possibly being TRBD1 (6 bases). The ends were cut back, 9 bases at V and 8 bases at J, with 15 bases in the middle. The CDR3 spans 13 residues. Germline V gene data show CDR1 as KGHDR and CDR2 as SFDVKD. The CDR3 DNA is TGTGCCACCCGGGACACCTTAAGGGGGGAGCTGTTTTTT. Translation: CATRDTLRGELFF.

The rearrangement links TRBV19 to TRBJ2-5; 10 positions agree with TRBD2. The length of the CDR3 is 16 residues. CDR1 is LNHDA, CDR2 SQIVND, per germline (reference sequence). The V segment lost 3 bases and the J segment 0 bases; nucleotides outside the gene matches: 4. In nucleotides, the CDR3 is TGTGCCAGTAGTATGTGGACTAGCGGTAACCAAGAGACCCAGTACTTC. Its translation: CASSMWTSGNQETQYF.

A single count supports this clone. The rearrangement links TRBV5-4 to TRBJ1-1; no definite D call. Germline V gene lookup returns CDR1 SGHNT and CDR2 YYREEE (reference sequence). The CDR3 sequence is 14 residues long. Deletions cut 0 bases from V and 0 bases from J, with 6 bases between. CDR3 region: CASSLVGLNTEAFF. The CDR3 DNA follows: TGTGCCAGCAGCTTGGTTGGCCTGAACACTGAAGCTTTCTTT.

The chain is built from TRBV2 and TRBJ2-5, with D possibly being TRBD2 (5 bases). This CDR3 is built from 13 residues. Germline CDR1 is SNHLY and CDR2 is FYNNEI. Trimming left V 10 bases short and J 4 bases short, with 16 bases between. CDR3 DNA sequence: TGTGCCACTCAAGAGGGTGCATCAGAGACCCAGTACTTC. The encoded protein is CATQEGASETQYF.

The J gene is TRBJ2-3, the V gene TRBV4-2; D perhaps matches TRBD2 (6 bases). The CDR3 has 18 amino acids. V was pared by 1 base and J by 0 bases, with 17 bases between. Germline loops: CDR1 LGHNA, CDR2 YNFKEQ. The CDR3 sequence is CASSQGSRGTSSTDTQYF. For the CDR3, the DNA is TGTGCCAGCAGCCAAGGGTCTCGGGGGACCTCTAGCACAGATACGCAGTATTTT.

Written as DNA, the CDR3 is TGTGCCAGCAGCTATTACAGGGCGGAAGGTGGCTACACCTTC. Translation: CASSYYRAEGGYTF. This rearrangement joins TRBV6-5 to TRBJ1-2; tentative D call: TRBD1 (6 bases). Germline CDR1 MNHEY, CDR2 SVGAGI. Trimming cost V 6 bases and J 7 bases, with 18 bases left between them. The CDR3 has 14 amino acids.

The CDR3 protein is CASSIWRQPAAKNIQYF. CDR3 sequence (DNA): TGTGCCAGTAGTATTTGGAGACAGCCTGCGGCCAAAAACATTCAGTACTTC. The rearrangement links TRBV19 to TRBJ2-4; D may be TRBD1 (5 bases). Between the trimmed V and J ends, which lost 3 bases and 1 base, there was a span of 16 bases. The CDR3 loop spans 17 amino acids. Germline loops: CDR1 LNHDA, CDR2 SQIVND (reference sequence).

Concerning this clone itself: Other DNA sequences of this sample code for an identical CDR3. The CDR3 DNA sequence: TGTGCCAGTAGTACCACTCGGACAGGGGGATCTTCACCCCTCCACTTT. Translation gives CASSTTRTGGSSPLHF. This chain links TRBV19 with TRBJ1-6; 10 nucleotides line up with TRBD1. The CDR3 totals 16 residues. V was clipped by 4 bases and J by 9 bases; unmatched bases: 9. Germline V gene lookup returns CDR1 LNHDA and CDR2 SQIVND (reference sequence).

This chain links TRBV2 with TRBJ2-3; 7 nucleotides agree with TRBD2. The CDR3 sequence is 14 residues long. Per the germline V gene, CDR1 is SNHLY and CDR2 is FYNNEI. J was trimmed by 5 bases and V by 6 bases; bases with no gene match: 8. CDR3 in amino acids: CASSPLRGEDTQYF. Written as DNA, the CDR3 is TGTGCCAGCAGCCCTCTACGGGGGGAAGATACGCAGTATTTT. Variable domain in full (rest from reference TRBV2 and TRBJ2-3): EPEVTQTPSHQVTQMGQEVILRCVPISNHLYFYWYRQILGQKVEFLVSFYNNEISEKSEIFDDQFSVERPDGSNFTLKIRSTKLEDSAMYFCASSPLRGEDTQYFGPGTRLTVL.

The chain is built from TRBV6-1 and TRBJ1-2, with TRBD1 as a possible D gene (5 bases). The length of the CDR3 is 16 residues. The germline V gene encodes CDR1 MNHNS and CDR2 SASEGT. The V gene lost 0 bases and the J gene lost 4 bases, with 15 bases spanning the gap. In DNA form, the CDR3 reads TGTGCCAGCAGTGAAGCCCCCTGGGGAGGGGTCTATGGCTACACCTTC. Protein: CASSEAPWGGVYGYTF.

V is TRBV2 and J is TRBJ2-3; maybe TRBD2 (6 bases). Trimming shortened V by 9 bases and J by 3 bases, and 19 bases separated the two germline ends. The CDR3 is 15 amino acids. Germline V gene data show CDR1 as SNHLY and CDR2 as FYNNEI. Written as DNA, the CDR3 is TGTGCCAGAGGGGATGGGGGTCGGGGGACAGATACGCAGTATTTT. Translating gives CARGDGGRGTDTQYF. Based on the CDR3 plus reference TRBV2 and TRBJ2-3, the full variable domain is EPEVTQTPSHQVTQMGQEVILRCVPISNHLYFYWYRQILGQKVEFLVSFYNNEISEKSEIFDDQFSVERPDGSNFTLKIRSTKLEDSAMYFCARGDGGRGTDTQYFGPGTRLTVL.

The V and J genes are TRBV5-4 and TRBJ1-3; a possible D gene is TRBD1 (6 bases). Germline V gene data show CDR1 as SGHNT and CDR2 as YYREEE (reference sequence). The V end was cut by 0 bases, the J end by 1 base, with 8 bases between. This CDR3 comprises 15 residues. The CDR3 spells CASSLAGASGNTIYF. The CDR3 DNA reads as TGTGCCAGCAGCTTGGCAGGGGCATCTGGAAACACCATATATTTT. Filled out from reference TRBV5-4 and TRBJ1-3, the complete variable domain reads ETGVTQSPTHLIKTRGQQVTLRCSSQSGHNTVSWYQQALGQGPQFIFQYYREEENGRGNFPPRFSGLQFPNYSSELNVNALELDDSALYLCASSLAGASGNTIYFGEGSWLTVV.

This clone was detected a few times. This chain links TRBV6-5 with TRBJ1-2; the D gene is possibly TRBD1 (6 bases). Per the germline V gene, CDR1 is MNHEY and CDR2 is SVGAGI. The CDR3 extends over 13 amino acids. Trimming stripped 6 bases from V and 4 bases from J, with 12 bases between. CDR3 coding DNA: TGTGCCAGCAGCTCAGACAGGAGCTATGGCTACACCTTC. Its translation is CASSSDRSYGYTF.

A few counts support this clone. The V call is TRBV6-4, the J call TRBJ2-5; D is possibly TRBD1 (5 bases). This CDR3 spans 13 amino acids. Trimming removed 5 bases from V and 3 bases from J, with 10 bases in between. Germline V lookup: CDR1 MRHNA, CDR2 SNTAGT. The CDR3 protein is CASSKGAEETQYF. The CDR3 bases are TGTGCCAGCAGTAAAGGGGCCGAAGAGACCCAGTACTTC.

The rearrangement joins TRBV4-3 to TRBJ2-1; 7 positions agree with TRBD2. The germline gives CDR1 LGHNA, CDR2 YSLEER. The CDR3 is made up of 15 amino acids. Trimming at V came to 0 bases and at J to 8 bases, leaving 7 bases not matched to a gene. In nucleotides, the CDR3 is TGCGCCAGCAGCCAAGATTTTCCTAGCGGCCATGAGCAGTTCTTC. It specifies CASSQDFPSGHEQFF.

V and J are TRBV11-2 and TRBJ2-7, with a possible D match to TRBD1 (6 bases). Germline lookup yields CDR1 SGHAT and CDR2 FQNNGV. This CDR3 has 15 amino acids. Trimming cost V 5 bases and J 0 bases, with 14 bases left between them. CDR3 sequence (DNA): TGTGCCAGCAGCGGAGACAGGATGAGCTCCTACGAGCAGTACTTC. Translated: CASSGDRMSSYEQYF.

This chain uses TRBV7-9 with TRBJ2-1, with 9 bases matching TRBD2. After removal of 6 bases from V and 2 bases from J, the junction contained 2 bases not matched to a gene. The CDR3 extends over 14 amino acids. CDR1 and CDR2 from the germline V gene are SEHNR and FQNEAQ (reference sequence). The CDR3 here is CASSRGGAYNEQFF. The CDR3 bases are TGTGCCAGCAGTCGCGGGGGGGCCTACAATGAGCAGTTCTTC.

This sequence joins TRBV4-1 and TRBJ2-5; 7 bases are shared with TRBD2. The CDR3 length is 15 residues. J lost 3 bases, V lost 3 bases, and 7 bases had no gene match. CDR1 and CDR2 (germline): MGHRA, YSYEKL. The CDR3 nucleotides read TGCGCCAGCAGCCATGCGGGGGAAAGGGAAGAGACCCAGTACTTC. Encoded protein: CASSHAGEREETQYF.

The chain combines TRBV25-1 with TRBJ1-5; D is ambiguous. The CDR3 is made up of 14 amino acids. Per germline, CDR1 MGHDK and CDR2 SYGVNS. V lost 2 bases, J lost 4 bases, and 9 bases lay in between. CDR3 bases: TGTGCCAGCAGTGAAAACGGGTTGAATCAGCCCCAGCATTTT. Protein: CASSENGLNQPQHF.

The gene calls are TRBV4-3 and TRBJ2-5, with D possibly matching TRBD1 (5 bases). The germline CDR1 and CDR2 sequences are LGHNA and YSLEER. The CDR3 length is 15 residues. Deletions cut 4 bases from V and 3 bases from J, with 15 bases between. The CDR3 here is CASSLFQGIKETQYF. CDR3 sequence (DNA): TGCGCCAGCAGCCTTTTTCAGGGAATTAAAGAGACCCAGTACTTC.

V is TRBV5-1 and J is TRBJ1-1; 8 bases line up with TRBD1. Germline loops: CDR1 SGHRS, CDR2 YFSETQ. The V segment lost 3 bases and the J segment 0 bases; nucleotides outside the gene matches: 7. The CDR3 consists of 16 residues. CDR3 sequence (DNA): TGCGCCAGCAGCTGGGGGGTGACAGGGGTGAACACTGAAGCTTTCTTT. Translated: CASSWGVTGVNTEAFF.

The chain links TRBV12-3 or TRBV12-4 to TRBJ2-1; no definite D call. V was clipped by 1 base and J by 9 bases, with 10 bases between them. The CDR3 totals 13 residues. The CDR3 here is CASSLDQRLEQFF. The CDR3 nucleotides are TGTGCCAGCAGTTTAGACCAGCGCCTTGAGCAGTTCTTC.

The CDR3 sequence: CASTEYQGSPLHF. The CDR3 DNA is TGTGCCAGCACCGAATACCAGGGTTCACCCCTCCACTTT. The chain carries TRBV6-5 and TRBJ1-6, with D perhaps matching TRBD1 (5 bases). Germline V gives CDR1 MNHEY, CDR2 SVGAGI. The V end lost 7 bases, the J end lost 9 bases, and 13 bases lay between the germline ends. This CDR3 contains 13 residues.

This rearrangement joins TRBV24-1 to TRBJ2-2, with D maybe TRBD2 (5 bases). The CDR3 runs to 14 residues. The germline V gene encodes CDR1 KGHDR and CDR2 SFDVKD. V gave up 3 bases and J gave up 7 bases, with 11 bases separating them. CDR3 sequence reads: CATSDVASGGELFF. The CDR3 DNA is TGTGCCACCAGTGATGTAGCAAGCGGCGGGGAGCTGTTTTTT.

V is TRBV2 and J is TRBJ2-7; 7 bases map to TRBD1. The CDR3 sequence is 13 residues long. Trimming took 10 bases from V and 2 from J; bases not matched to a gene: 8. CDR1 is SNHLY and CDR2 is FYNNEI in the germline V gene. In DNA form, the CDR3 reads TGTGCCACCACCGGGACAGATACCTACGAGCAGTACTTC. The encoded protein is CATTGTDTYEQYF.